This T cell receptor beta chain emerged from a study of cytomegalovirus exposure and HLA in healthy donors. Points from the study as a whole: A missense variant in DCLRE1C was later tied to TCR beta V- and J-gene trimming. The Asian-associated ancestry cluster reportedly had fewer N-insertions than the roughly 670-donor mean in a later analysis. Later analysis identified 15,000 to 20,000 TCR beta sequences associated with HLA alleles, using a false discovery rate threshold of 0.05.

PCR was performed using 60 Vbeta and 13 Jbeta primers. Data came from immunoSEQ multiplex PCR; TCRdb stores just in-frame clones and leaves some out. The sample shows 150,000 to 200,000 clones, 60% to 85% of them seen only once. The CDR3 runs 16 residues. Per germline, CDR1 MDHEN and CDR2 SYDVKM. A note on this clone: Its antigen remains unidentified.

The rearrangement joins TRBV28 to TRBJ2-5, with D perhaps matching TRBD1 (7 bases). TRBJ2-7 explains the end of the DNA better; the J call may be wrong. The receptor was isolated from a middle-aged woman in good health and CMV-seronegative. Sequenced input: PBMCs. This chain's CDR3 is CASSLWGAGGTYEQYF. The CDR3 DNA is TGTGCCAGCAGTCTTTGGGGCGCAGGGGGGACCTACGAGCAGTACTTC.